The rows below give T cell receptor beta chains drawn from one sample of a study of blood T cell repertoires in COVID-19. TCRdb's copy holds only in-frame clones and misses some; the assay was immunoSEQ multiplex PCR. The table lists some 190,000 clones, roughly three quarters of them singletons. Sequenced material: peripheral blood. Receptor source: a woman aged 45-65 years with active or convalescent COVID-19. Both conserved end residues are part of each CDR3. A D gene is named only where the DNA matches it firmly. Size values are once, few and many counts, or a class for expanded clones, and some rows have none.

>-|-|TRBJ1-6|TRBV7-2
CASSRDSSSGSPLHF
TGTGCCAGCAGCCGGGACTCTAGCTCGGGTTCACCCCTCCACTTT
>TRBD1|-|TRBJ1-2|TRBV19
CASSIIWTGDGYTF
TGTGCCAGTAGTATAATATGGACAGGAGATGGCTACACCTTC
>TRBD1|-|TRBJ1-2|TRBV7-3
CASSFGQGGGYTF
TGTGCCAGCAGCTTCGGACAGGGGGGCGGCTACACCTTC
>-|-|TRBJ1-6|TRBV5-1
CASSLERANNSPLHF
TGCGCCAGCAGCTTGGAGAGGGCTAATAATTCACCCCTCCACTTT
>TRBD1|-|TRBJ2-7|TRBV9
CASSAKDRPSTYEQYF
TGTGCCAGCAGCGCCAAGGACAGGCCGTCGACCTACGAGCAGTACTTC
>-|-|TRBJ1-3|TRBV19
CASSRGFSGNTIYF
TGTGCCAGTAGTCGGGGGTTCTCTGGAAACACCATATATTTT
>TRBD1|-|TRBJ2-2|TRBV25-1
CASSGMLPGQGAAGELFF
TGTGCCAGCAGTGGGATGTTACCGGGACAGGGGGCTGCCGGGGAGCTGTTTTTT
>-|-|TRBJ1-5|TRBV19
CASRTDYSNQPQHF
TGTGCCAGCAGGACGGACTATAGCAATCAGCCCCAGCATTTT
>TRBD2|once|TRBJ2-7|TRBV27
CASSLSSGGAPEQYF
TGTGCCAGCAGTTTATCTAGCGGGGGGGCCCCCGAGCAGTACTTC
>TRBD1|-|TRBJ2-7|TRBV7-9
CASSLVTGGGDEQYF
TGTGCCAGCAGCTTAGTAACAGGGGGCGGCGACGAGCAGTACTTC
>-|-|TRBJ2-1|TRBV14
CASSPSLRRRGNEQFF
TGTGCCAGCAGCCCCTCGTTGAGAAGGCGGGGTAATGAGCAGTTCTTC
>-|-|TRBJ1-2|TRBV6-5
CASSYGRSLNYGYTF
TGTGCCAGCAGTTACGGCAGGTCTCTTAACTATGGCTACACCTTC
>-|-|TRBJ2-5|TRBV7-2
CASSLNSVQETQYF
TGTGCCAGCAGCTTAAATTCGGTGCAAGAGACCCAGTACTTC
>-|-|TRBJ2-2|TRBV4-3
CASSQDAVTGELFF
TGCGCCAGCAGCCAAGATGCAGTCACCGGGGAGCTGTTTTTT
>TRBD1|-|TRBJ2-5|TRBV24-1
CATSDGSGQQETQYF
TGTGCCACCAGTGACGGATCGGGACAGCAAGAGACCCAGTACTTC
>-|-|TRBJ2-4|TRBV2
CASKTEAKNIQYF
TGTGCCAGCAAAACAGAAGCCAAAAACATTCAGTACTTC
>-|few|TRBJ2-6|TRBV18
CASSPTGAGANVLTF
TGTGCCAGCTCACCTACCGGGGCTGGGGCCAACGTCCTGACTTTC
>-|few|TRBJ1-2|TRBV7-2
CASSLDTGNYGYTF
TGTGCCAGCAGCTTAGATACGGGGAACTATGGCTACACCTTC
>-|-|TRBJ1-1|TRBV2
CASSELGRGEAFF
TGTGCCAGCAGTGAGCTTGGCAGGGGTGAAGCTTTCTTT
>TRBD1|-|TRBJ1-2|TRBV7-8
CASSLTGGVRSYGYTF
TGTGCCAGCAGCCTGACAGGGGGCGTCCGGTCTTATGGCTACACCTTC
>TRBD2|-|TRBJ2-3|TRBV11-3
CASSTSSSGGQDTQYF
TGTGCCAGCAGCACTAGCTCTAGCGGGGGGCAGGATACGCAGTATTTT
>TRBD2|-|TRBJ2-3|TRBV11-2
CASSPGGGLIWDSDTQYF
TGTGCCAGCAGCCCCGGGGGGGGTCTAATCTGGGATTCGGATACGCAGTATTTT